This T cell receptor (beta chain) appears in the sequencing data of a study of blood T cell repertoires in COVID-19. In the study overall: Acute and convalescent COVID-19 samples came from the United States, Italy and Spain. The analysed material was cDNA or gDNA that came from T cells, B-cell-depleted T cells, or PBMCs.

Source study methods: Estimation of nucleated cell counts relied on the amplification of reference gene primers. The protocol was immunoSEQ multiplex PCR, while the TCRdb copy is restricted to in-frame clones and leaves out a portion. V, J and clone size are taken as reported in that table, and D and trimming were inferred from the DNA itself. Of approximately 210,000 clones listed, approximately 80% are singletons. Germline loops: CDR1 KGHDR, CDR2 SFDVKD. The junction had 3 bases not matched to a gene; V was cut back by 0 bases and J by 12 bases. The CDR3 has 14 residues. The chain uses TRBV24-1 and TRBJ2-1; 11 bases are a match to TRBD1. Material for sequencing was peripheral blood. This sequence was found in a human donor in a cohort sampled during active COVID-19. CDR3 protein: CATSDLGQGALQFF. CDR3 nucleotides: TGTGCCACCAGTGATTTGGGACAGGGGGCCCTGCAGTTCTTC.